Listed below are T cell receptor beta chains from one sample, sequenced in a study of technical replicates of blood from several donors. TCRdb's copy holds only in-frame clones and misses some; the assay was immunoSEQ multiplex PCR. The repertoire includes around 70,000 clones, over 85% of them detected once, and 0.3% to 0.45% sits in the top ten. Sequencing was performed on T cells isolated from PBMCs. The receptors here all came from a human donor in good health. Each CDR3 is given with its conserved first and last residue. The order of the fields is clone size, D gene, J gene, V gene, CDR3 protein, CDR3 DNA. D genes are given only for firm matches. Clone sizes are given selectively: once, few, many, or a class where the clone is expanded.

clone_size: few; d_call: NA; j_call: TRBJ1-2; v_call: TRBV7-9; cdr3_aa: CASSHDGRRGYTF; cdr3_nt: TGTGCCAGCAGCCATGACGGGAGACGTGGCTACACCTTC
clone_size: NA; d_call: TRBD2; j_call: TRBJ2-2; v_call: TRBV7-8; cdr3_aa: CASSLVYSGGTGELFF; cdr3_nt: TGTGCCAGCAGCTTAGTGTACAGCGGGGGGACCGGGGAGCTGTTTTTT
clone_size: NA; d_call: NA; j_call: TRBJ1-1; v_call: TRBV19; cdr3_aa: CASSHRQLNTEAFF; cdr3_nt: TGTGCCAGTAGCCACAGACAGCTGAACACTGAAGCTTTCTTT
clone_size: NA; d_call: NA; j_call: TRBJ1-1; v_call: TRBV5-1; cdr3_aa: CASSFTGHADTEAFF; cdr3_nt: TGCGCCAGCAGCTTTACTGGACACGCGGACACTGAAGCTTTCTTT
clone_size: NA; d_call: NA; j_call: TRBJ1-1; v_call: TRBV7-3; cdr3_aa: CASSPTQTTGPLQNAEAFF; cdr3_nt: TGTGCCAGCAGCCCTACCCAAACCACAGGCCCCCTACAAAACGCTGAAGCTTTCTTT
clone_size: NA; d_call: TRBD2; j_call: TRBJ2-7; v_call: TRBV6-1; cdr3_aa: CASSQSGRASYEQYF; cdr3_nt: TGTGCCAGCAGCCAAAGCGGGAGGGCTAGCTACGAGCAGTACTTC
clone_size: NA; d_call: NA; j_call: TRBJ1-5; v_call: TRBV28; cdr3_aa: CASSLPNYQPQHF; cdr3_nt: TGTGCCAGCAGTTTGCCCAACTATCAGCCCCAGCATTTT
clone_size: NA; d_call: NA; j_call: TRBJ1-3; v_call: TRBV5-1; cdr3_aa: CASSPQTGGNTIYF; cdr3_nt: TGCGCCAGCAGCCCCCAGACGGGTGGAAACACCATATATTTT
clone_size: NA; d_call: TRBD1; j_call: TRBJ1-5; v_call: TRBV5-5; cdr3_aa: CASSSGTGGSGQPQHF; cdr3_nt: TGTGCCAGCAGCTCCGGGACAGGGGGTTCAGGGCAGCCCCAGCATTTT
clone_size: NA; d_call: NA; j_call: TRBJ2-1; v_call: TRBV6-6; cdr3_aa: CASRVTRDEQFF; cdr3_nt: TGTGCCAGCAGGGTCACCAGGGATGAGCAGTTCTTC
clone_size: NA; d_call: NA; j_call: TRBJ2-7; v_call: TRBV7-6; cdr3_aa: CASSPGTYTYEQYF; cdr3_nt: TGTGCCAGCAGCCCAGGGACTTATACCTACGAGCAGTACTTC
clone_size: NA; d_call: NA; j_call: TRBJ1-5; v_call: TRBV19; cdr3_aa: CASNPAVGASNQPQHF; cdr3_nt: TGTGCCAGTAACCCGGCGGTGGGGGCGTCCAATCAGCCCCAGCATTTT
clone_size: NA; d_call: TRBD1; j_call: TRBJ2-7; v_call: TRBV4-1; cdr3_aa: CASSPDRGYEQYF; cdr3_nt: TGCGCCAGCAGCCCCGACAGGGGTTACGAGCAGTACTTC
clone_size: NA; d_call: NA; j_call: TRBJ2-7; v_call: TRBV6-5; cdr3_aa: CASTISASSYEQYF; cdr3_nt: TGTGCCAGCACCATTAGCGCAAGCTCCTACGAGCAGTACTTC
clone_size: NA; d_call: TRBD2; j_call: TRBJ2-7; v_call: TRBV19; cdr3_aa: CASSTRGVWYEQYF; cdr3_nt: TGTGCCAGTAGTACGCGGGGGGTCTGGTACGAGCAGTACTTC
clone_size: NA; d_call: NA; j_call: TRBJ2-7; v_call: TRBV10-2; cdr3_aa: CASGSSDSPREQYF; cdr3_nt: TGCGCCAGCGGATCTTCCGACAGCCCGAGGGAGCAGTACTTC
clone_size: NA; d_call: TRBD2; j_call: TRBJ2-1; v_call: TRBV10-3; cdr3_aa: CAALRGDTYNEQFF; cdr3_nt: TGTGCCGCGCTGCGGGGGGACACCTACAATGAGCAGTTCTTC
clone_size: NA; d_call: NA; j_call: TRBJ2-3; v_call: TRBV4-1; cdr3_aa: CASSQGVSGTLSTDTQYF; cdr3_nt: TGCGCCAGCAGCCAAGGAGTCTCCGGGACACTCAGCACAGATACGCAGTATTTT
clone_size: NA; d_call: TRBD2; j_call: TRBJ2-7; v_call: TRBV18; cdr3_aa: CASSSGLDYEQYF; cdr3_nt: TGTGCCAGCTCTTCGGGACTAGACTACGAGCAGTACTTC
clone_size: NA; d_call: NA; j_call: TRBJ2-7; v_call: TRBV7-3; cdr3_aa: CASSPHRDSYEQYF; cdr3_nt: TGTGCCAGCAGCCCTCACCGGGACTCATACGAGCAGTACTTC
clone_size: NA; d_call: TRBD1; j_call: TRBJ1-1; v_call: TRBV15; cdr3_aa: CATKVSTGGGEAFF; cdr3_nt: TGTGCCACCAAGGTCAGTACAGGGGGCGGTGAAGCTTTCTTT
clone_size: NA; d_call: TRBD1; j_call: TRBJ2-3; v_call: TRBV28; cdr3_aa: CASRASQGAGTDTQYF; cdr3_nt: TGTGCCAGCAGGGCCTCTCAGGGGGCTGGGACAGATACGCAGTATTTT
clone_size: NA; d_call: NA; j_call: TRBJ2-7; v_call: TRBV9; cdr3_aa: CASSSRGGDGSYEQYF; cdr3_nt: TGTGCCAGCAGCTCAAGAGGGGGAGACGGATCCTACGAGCAGTACTTC
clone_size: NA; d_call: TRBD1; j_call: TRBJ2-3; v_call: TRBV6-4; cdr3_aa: CASSAHETGNTDTQYF; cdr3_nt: TGTGCCAGCAGTGCCCATGAGACAGGGAACACAGATACGCAGTATTTT
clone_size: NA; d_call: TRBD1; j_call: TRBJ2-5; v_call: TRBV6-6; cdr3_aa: CASRATGYNRETQYF; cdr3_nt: TGTGCCAGCAGAGCGACAGGGTATAATCGGGAGACCCAGTACTTC
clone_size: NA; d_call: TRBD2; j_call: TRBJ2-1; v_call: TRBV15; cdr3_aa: CATSRDKTVSLAVIFSYNEQFF; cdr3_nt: TGTGCCACCAGCAGAGATAAAACGGTTTCCCTAGCGGTGATATTCTCCTACAATGAGCAGTTCTTC
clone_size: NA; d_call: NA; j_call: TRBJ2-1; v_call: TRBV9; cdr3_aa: CASSVVLDSKDEQFF; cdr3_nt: TGTGCCAGCAGCGTAGTCCTCGACAGTAAGGATGAGCAGTTCTTC
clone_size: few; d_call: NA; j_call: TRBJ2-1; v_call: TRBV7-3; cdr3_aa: CASSLRHGSGYNEQFF; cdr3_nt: TGTGCCAGCAGCTTAAGGCACGGGAGTGGGTACAATGAGCAGTTCTTC
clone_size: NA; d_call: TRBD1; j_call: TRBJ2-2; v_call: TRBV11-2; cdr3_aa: CASSRAGGQSGELFF; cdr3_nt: TGTGCCAGCAGCCGGGCAGGGGGCCAGTCCGGGGAGCTGTTTTTT
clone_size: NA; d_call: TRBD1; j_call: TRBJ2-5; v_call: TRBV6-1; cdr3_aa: CASSGGQVNLGETQYF; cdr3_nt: TGTGCCAGCAGTGGAGGACAGGTCAACCTAGGGGAGACCCAGTACTTC
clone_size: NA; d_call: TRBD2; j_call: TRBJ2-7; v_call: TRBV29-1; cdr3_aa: CSVGTSGIGYEQYF; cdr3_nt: TGCAGCGTTGGGACTAGCGGGATTGGGTACGAGCAGTACTTC
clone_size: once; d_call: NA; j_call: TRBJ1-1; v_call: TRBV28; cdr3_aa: CASRQNTEAFF; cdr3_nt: TGTGCCAGCAGACAGAACACTGAAGCTTTCTTT
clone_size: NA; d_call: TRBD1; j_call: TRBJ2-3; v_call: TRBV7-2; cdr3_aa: CASSFGQGTDTQYF; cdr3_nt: TGTGCCAGCAGCTTCGGACAGGGGACAGATACGCAGTATTTT
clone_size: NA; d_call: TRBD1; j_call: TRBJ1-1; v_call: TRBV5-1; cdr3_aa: CASSFRGARTEAFF; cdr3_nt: TGCGCCAGCAGCTTCAGGGGGGCAAGGACTGAAGCTTTCTTT